The present T cell receptor beta chain was sequenced within a study of T cell responses to AZD1222 COVID-19 vaccine. The CDR3 has 15 residues. Germline-derived CDR1 and CDR2 are LNHDA and SQIVND (reference sequence). Unmatched junction bases numbered 9, after V lost 3 bases and J lost 5 bases. The repertoire was sequenced with immunoSEQ multiplex PCR; TCRdb's copy has only in-frame clones and lacks some. Of approximately 200,000 clones in the sample, roughly nine tenths were seen once. V and J are TRBV19 and TRBJ1-2; TRBD1 matches at 7 bases. This TCR was sampled from an adult who received the AZD1222 COVID-19 vaccine. This material consisted of peripheral blood, taken 28 days after the second AZD1222 dose. The DNA for the CDR3 is TGTGCCAGTAGTATGATTGTATGGGACAGATATGGCTACACCTTC. Translated: CASSMIVWDRYGYTF.